A single sample gave rise to the 29 T cell receptor beta chains below, sequenced in a study of T cells in Graves' hyperthyroidism and ophthalmopathy. TCR beta CDR3 sequences were amplified from RNA transcripts. When the TCR CDR3 underwent first-round RT-PCR, the HTBI primer set was used. TCRdb processed the multiplex PCR reads anew with MiXCR; each CDR3 protein has one entry. The sample yields around 300,000 distinct CDR3 sequences, approximately 14% seen once. Specimen: blood. These receptors were taken from a woman aged 45-60 years with Graves' hyperthyroidism that later progressed to Graves' ophthalmopathy.

This clonotype has at least ten counts. The rearrangement links TRBV5-1 to TRBJ2-5, with a weak D call TRBD2 (6 bases). This CDR3 comprises 16 residues. V gave up 0 bases and J gave up 4 bases, with 16 bases separating them. CDR1 and CDR2 (germline): SGHRS, YFSETQ. The CDR3 protein is CASSLDAGRGVETQYF. Written as DNA, the CDR3 is TGCGCCAGCAGCTTGGACGCCGGGAGAGGGGTAGAGACCCAGTACTTC.

Many counts were recorded for this clonotype. This chain connects TRBV20-1 to TRBJ2-5; 8 nucleotides agree with TRBD2. Germline V CDR1 and CDR2: DFQATT, SNEGSKA (reference sequence). J lost 2 bases, V lost 3 bases, and 2 bases had no gene match. The CDR3 is 13 amino acids. The CDR3 DNA follows: TGCAGTGCTAGGCCTAGCGGGCAAGAGACCCAGTACTTC. It specifies CSARPSGQETQYF.

This clonotype was seen ten or more times. V usage is TRBV27 and J usage is TRBJ1-2; no definite D call. The CDR3 runs to 15 residues. Germline V gives CDR1 MNHEY, CDR2 SMNVEV (reference sequence). V gave up 2 bases and J gave up 4 bases, with 14 bases separating them. CDR3 in amino acids: CASSLEAFGSYGYTF. For the CDR3, the DNA is TGTGCCAGCAGTTTAGAGGCCTTCGGGAGCTATGGCTACACCTTC.

With respect to this clonotype: Compared with germline, one end of the junction differs, possibly owing to a read error. The chain couples TRBV5-1 to TRBJ2-7; 14 positions match TRBD2. In germline, CDR1 is SGHRS, CDR2 YFSETQ. This CDR3 is built from 15 residues. CDR3 DNA: TGCGCCTGCAGCCAGGGACTAGCGGGAGTCTACGAGCAGTACTTC. This gives the protein CACSQGLAGVYEQYF.

This clonotype was detected only a few times. The chain carries TRBV7-2 and TRBJ1-4, with D unresolved. The CDR3 consists of 16 residues. V gave up 5 bases and J gave up 3 bases, with 16 bases separating them. Looked up from germline, CDR1 is SGHTA and CDR2 is FQGNSA. This CDR3 reads CASSPHVTVPNEKLFF. The DNA of the CDR3 is TGTGCCAGCAGCCCCCACGTGACGGTTCCTAATGAAAAACTGTTTTTT.

This clonotype was counted ten times or more. The V gene is TRBV20-1, the J gene TRBJ2-1, with 13 bases aligning to TRBD2. This CDR3 is built from 15 residues. Looked up from germline, CDR1 is DFQATT and CDR2 is SNEGSKA (reference sequence). J gave up 6 bases and V 4 bases, and 6 bases lay outside the gene matches. CDR3 in DNA: TGCAGTGCTACTCTAACTAGCGGGAGGGCCAATGAGCAGTTCTTC. Residues: CSATLTSGRANEQFF.

This clonotype was observed many times. The chain joins TRBV28 to TRBJ2-4; 8 bases align to TRBD1. The CDR3 has 14 amino acids. The trim removed 6 bases at V and 8 bases at J, leaving 9 bases unmatched. CDR1 is MDHEN, CDR2 SYDVKM, per germline. CDR3 in amino acids: CASSSPGQADIQYF. The CDR3 DNA sequence: TGTGCCAGCAGCAGCCCGGGACAGGCAGACATTCAGTACTTC.

Many counts were recorded for this clonotype. The gene calls are TRBV5-1 and TRBJ1-1; 12 bases map to TRBD1. Germline V gene data show CDR1 as SGHRS and CDR2 as YFSETQ. V was pared by 1 base and J by 7 bases, with 5 bases of the junction left unmatched. This CDR3 contains 15 residues. The CDR3 loop is CASSLWGQGAIEAFF. CDR3 nucleotides: TGCGCCAGCAGCTTGTGGGGACAGGGGGCCATTGAAGCTTTCTTT.

This clonotype was picked up many times. The V call is TRBV20-1, the J call TRBJ2-1; the match to TRBD2 covers 16 bases. The junction had 1 base not matched to a gene; V was cut back by 3 bases and J by 8 bases. In germline, CDR1 is DFQATT, CDR2 SNEGSKA (reference sequence). CDR3 size: 14 residues. CDR3 in amino acids: CSARGLAGGDEQFF. The CDR3 DNA reads as TGCAGTGCTAGGGGACTAGCGGGAGGGGATGAGCAGTTCTTC.

At least ten counts were recorded for this clonotype. This chain connects TRBV7-8 to TRBJ2-1; 10 positions match TRBD2. J gave up 8 bases and V 1 base, and 8 bases lay outside the gene matches. This CDR3 contains 16 residues. CDR1 SGHVS and CDR2 FQNEAQ come from the germline V gene. In DNA, the CDR3 is TGTGCCAGCAGCTTAGGCCTAGCGGGAGAGAACGATGAGCAGTTCTTC. Protein product: CASSLGLAGENDEQFF.

There are many counts of this clonotype. This rearrangement joins TRBV6-1 to TRBJ1-5; TRBD1 matches 9 bases. CDR1 is MNHNS, CDR2 SASEGT, per germline. Trimming at V came to 6 bases and at J to 0 bases, leaving 12 bases not matched to a gene. CDR3 length equals 18 residues. CDR3 residues: CASSPLRDREFSNQPQHF. The DNA for the CDR3 is TGTGCCAGCAGCCCACTTCGGGACAGGGAATTTAGCAATCAGCCCCAGCATTTT.

This clonotype was seen at least ten times. This chain joins TRBV6-1 and TRBJ1-1; D gene unclear. The CDR3 contains 14 residues. V shed 6 bases and J shed 2 bases, with 13 bases lying between them. The germline V gene encodes CDR1 MNHNS and CDR2 SASEGT. The DNA for the CDR3 is TGTGCCAGCAGCGAGACGGGAACCAACACTGAAGCTTTCTTT. Translated, it gives CASSETGTNTEAFF.

In its sample, this clonotype was seen many times. DNA of the CDR3: TGTGCCAGCAGCTTAGATACCCGGGACAACTCCTACGAGCAGTACTTC. The encoded protein is CASSLDTRDNSYEQYF. The chain joins TRBV7-9 to TRBJ2-7; D possibly corresponds to TRBD1 (6 bases). This CDR3 has 16 amino acids. The V and J ends lost 1 base and 0 bases respectively, with 13 bases between them. Germline V lookup: CDR1 SEHNR, CDR2 FQNEAQ (reference sequence).

In its sample, this clonotype was seen many times. The chain uses TRBV18 and TRBJ1-1; tentatively, D is TRBD1 (5 bases). Germline-derived CDR1 and CDR2 are KGHSH and LQKENI. The CDR3 runs 12 residues. V shed 4 bases and J shed 4 bases, with 7 bases lying between them. The CDR3 region has the DNA TGTGCCAGCTCACGGGACGGCACTGAAGCTTTCTTT. Amino acid sequence: CASSRDGTEAFF.

This clonotype was seen at least ten times. The chain couples TRBV6-1 to TRBJ2-3; TRBD1 might be the D (5 bases). The CDR3 sequence is 14 residues long. Looked up from germline, CDR1 is MNHNS and CDR2 is SASEGT. Trimming cost V 2 bases and J 6 bases, with 12 bases left between them. The CDR3 loop reads CASSERGGMDTQYF. The CDR3 DNA sequence: TGTGCCAGCAGTGAAAGGGGCGGTATGGATACGCAGTATTTT.

This clonotype was picked up many times. The rearrangement joins TRBV20-1 to TRBJ1-1; 7 nucleotides match TRBD1. The CDR3 has 14 amino acids. V dropped 3 bases and J dropped 0; count of bases not matched to a gene: 4. Germline V gene sequence: CDR1 DFQATT, CDR2 SNEGSKA (reference sequence). CDR3: CSASVQGLNTEAFF. In DNA, the CDR3 is TGCAGTGCTAGCGTACAGGGGCTGAACACTGAAGCTTTCTTT.

Ten or more counts support this clonotype. The chain is built from TRBV27 and TRBJ2-7; D is uncertain. The CDR3 runs 12 residues. V dropped 3 bases and J dropped 6 bases, with 9 bases sitting between them. Germline CDR1 and CDR2: MNHEY and SMNVEV (reference sequence). The CDR3 is CASSFQDGEQYF. The DNA of the CDR3 is TGTGCCAGCAGTTTCCAGGACGGCGAGCAGTACTTC.

This clonotype was observed at least ten times. CDR3 sequence (DNA): TGTGCCAGCAGTTACCTGCCGGGAGTAGGGTACGAGCAGTACTTC. Its protein is CASSYLPGVGYEQYF. This chain uses TRBV6-1 with TRBJ2-7, with D perhaps matching TRBD2 (6 bases). Per germline, CDR1 MNHNS and CDR2 SASEGT. The CDR3 has 15 residues. Trimming took off 5 bases at V and 4 bases at J, with 18 bases between the two ends.

This clonotype was recorded many times. The chain uses TRBV6-5 and TRBJ2-1; D is unclear. From germline, CDR1 is MNHEY and CDR2 SVGAGI. Trimming pared 2 bases from V and 8 bases from J, leaving 16 bases between. This CDR3 has 15 residues. The CDR3 sequence: CASSYVWAERHEQFF. CDR3 DNA: TGTGCCAGCAGTTACGTTTGGGCGGAACGGCATGAGCAGTTCTTC.

This clonotype was counted ten times or more. The chain employs TRBV30 and TRBJ2-1; D unclear. This CDR3 has 12 amino acids. Germline values: CDR1 GTSNPN, CDR2 SVGIG (reference sequence). Trimming took 3 bases from V and 10 from J, leaving 13 bases between them. This CDR3 is CAWRLLPFEQFF. Written as DNA, the CDR3 is TGTGCCTGGAGACTCCTTCCCTTCGAGCAGTTCTTC.

This clonotype appeared many times. This chain links TRBV18 with TRBJ2-7, with unresolved D. The ends were cut back, 0 bases at V and 5 bases at J, with 8 bases in the middle. Germline-derived CDR1 and CDR2 are KGHSH and LQKENI. The CDR3 is 13 amino acids. The CDR3 region has the DNA TGTGCCAGCTCACCACCGGCAGCCCACGAGCAGTACTTC. This codes for CASSPPAAHEQYF.

The chain employs TRBV3-1 and TRBJ1-5, with TRBD1 identical over 7 bases. The CDR3 runs to 14 residues. V was pared by 5 bases and J by 6 bases, with 7 bases of the junction left unmatched. Germline loops: CDR1 LGHDT, CDR2 YNNKEL (reference sequence). CDR3 residues: CASSSEPGGQPQHF. Here the CDR3 DNA reads TGTGCCAGCAGCTCTGAGCCAGGGGGTCAGCCCCAGCATTTT.

The rearrangement joins TRBV7-9 to TRBJ2-7, with 7 bases that match TRBD1. The CDR3 length is 14 residues. CDR1 and CDR2 (germline): SEHNR, FQNEAQ (reference sequence). The V segment lost 4 bases and the J segment 3 bases; nucleotides outside the gene matches: 6. CDR3 nucleotide sequence: TGTGCCAGCAGCTCGACAGGGATCCTCTACGAGCAGTACTTC. It specifies CASSSTGILYEQYF. Based on the CDR3 plus reference TRBV7-9 and TRBJ2-7, the full variable domain is DTGVSQNPRHKITKRGQNVTFRCDPISEHNRLYWYRQTLGQGPEFLTYFQNEAQLEKSRLLSDRFSAERPKGSFSTLEIQRTEQGDSAMYLCASSSTGILYEQYFGPGTRLTVT.

This clonotype has at least ten counts. This chain uses TRBV18 with TRBJ2-7; 8 bases are a match to TRBD2. CDR1 is KGHSH, CDR2 LQKENI, per germline. The V segment lost 0 bases and the J segment 3 bases; nucleotides outside the gene matches: 4. The CDR3 spans 15 residues. CDR3 nucleotides: TGTGCCAGCTCACCACCGGGACTAGGACTCTACGAGCAGTACTTC. Protein: CASSPPGLGLYEQYF. Full variable domain (rest looked up from reference TRBV18 and TRBJ2-7): NAGVMQNPRHLVRRRGQEARLRCSPMKGHSHVYWYRQLPEEGLKFMVYLQKENIIDESGMPKERFSAEFPKEGPSILRIQQVVRGDSAAYFCASSPPGLGLYEQYFGPGTRLTVT.

The sample holds many counts of this clonotype. J is TRBJ1-5 and V is TRBV12-3 or TRBV12-4; D not resolved. V was clipped by 5 bases and J by 2 bases, with 7 bases between them. The CDR3 length is 13 residues. The CDR3 DNA is TGTGCCAGCAGTGCCGGGGGCAATCAGCCCCAGCATTTT. Translation: CASSAGGNQPQHF.

In the case of this clonotype: A read error is possible here, since a much larger clone lies one base away. V is TRBV27 and J is TRBJ2-1; D assignment may be TRBD1 or TRBD2 (5 bases each). This CDR3 comprises 16 residues. Germline V gene data show CDR1 as MNHEY and CDR2 as SMNVEV (reference sequence). V was clipped by 5 bases and J by 1 base, with 15 bases between them. The CDR3 protein is CASSLTGAGSYNEQFF. DNA for the CDR3: TGTGCCAGCAGTCTCACCGGGGCAGGGTCCTACAATGAGCAGTTCTTC.

This clonotype was seen at least ten times. This chain links TRBV7-6 with TRBJ2-2; D ambiguous. The CDR3 consists of 15 residues. Germline V gene lookup returns CDR1 SGHVS and CDR2 FNYEAQ. The V and J ends lost 1 base and 4 bases respectively, with 10 bases between them. The CDR3: CASSLVLDFTGELFF. The CDR3 DNA reads TGTGCCAGCAGCTTAGTCCTGGATTTCACCGGGGAGCTGTTTTTT.

This clonotype was seen ten or more times. The rearrangement uses TRBV6-1 and TRBJ2-7; possible D gene TRBD1, 5 bases. V was pared by 6 bases and J by 2 bases, with 14 bases between. This CDR3 has 14 residues. CDR1 MNHNS and CDR2 SASEGT come from the germline V gene. CDR3 region: CASSHVGAAYEQYF. CDR3 in DNA: TGTGCCAGCAGCCACGTAGGGGCCGCCTACGAGCAGTACTTC.

This clonotype was seen ten or more times. The chain employs TRBV2 and TRBJ2-3; TRBD1 might be the D (5 bases). V lost 8 bases to trimming and J lost 4 bases, with 13 bases between them. Germline V gene sequence: CDR1 SNHLY, CDR2 FYNNEI. This CDR3 is 13 amino acids long. The CDR3 protein is CASVRTKSDTQYF. The DNA of the CDR3 is TGTGCCAGCGTTCGGACAAAATCAGATACGCAGTATTTT.